This entry concerns a single TCR beta chain. What antigen it recognizes has not been identified. Base qualities are not at hand, and no much larger clone is one base apart. One collaborating source in Seattle enrolled patients while the patients were actively infected and followed the patients over time throughout the course of disease. Collaborating institutions collected whole blood in K2EDTA tubes following their own protocols. For TCRbeta analysis, collaborators shipped samples in one of three forms: frozen whole blood, isolated PBMCs, or DNA extracted from either of those sample types. From the germline V gene (reference sequence), CDR1 is LGHDT and CDR2 is YNNKEL. Taken from cysteine to phenylalanine, the CDR3 has 17 residues. The sequence is cut down to CDR3 DNA, 51 bases in frame from base 1. At the junction V is shortened by 0 bases and J by 4 bases; bases outside the gene matches: 9. TCRbeta CDR3 regions were amplified from genomic DNA by means of the immunoSEQ Assay, a bias-controlled multiplex PCR. On the authors' methods: The number of nucleated cells in each sample was estimated by amplification of reference gene primers within the assay. To quantify the absolute abundance of each unique TCRbeta CDR3 rearrangement, sequence reads were collapsed and filtered. For each sample, productive Simpson clonality was calculated by taking the square root of Simpson's diversity index across productive rearrangements. Sourced from immuneACCESS, this table was stored by TCRdb with only in-frame sequences that have V and J called. A share of the clones is absent; for the studies checked, an unresolved V gene accounts for under half, and the remainder has no known explanation. Clone size and the V and J calls come from that table; the DNA yielded D and trimming. This sample is represented by roughly 230,000 clones; approximately 91% of them were singletons. The biggest ten clones account for 0.83% of the sample.

The sample belongs to a study of blood T cell repertoires in COVID-19 (TCRdb year 2020). Study-wide context: Samples covering the acute and convalescent phases of COVID-19 were provided by collaborators in the United States, Italy and Spain. Deeply sampled blood TCRbeta repertoires from subjects exposed to, actively infected with, or recovered from COVID-19 were included in the dataset. The repertoires were released in a freely available public database intended as a resource for research on the immune response to SARS-CoV-2. The material from the prospective study consisted of cDNA or gDNA derived from T cells, B-cell-depleted T cells, or PBMCs. The samples were drawn from two sources: the first 160 participants of the ongoing ImmuneRACE study, and fewer than 1,500 subjects contributed by 6 global collaborators. Where available, HLA class I and class II types were taken from metadata supplied by the sample provider and were not determined by assay-based typing. Sample metadata almost always included a de-identified subject ID, COVID-19 status, age in years and sex.

On the study overall, not on this receptor specifically: The amount of clinical and demographic metadata varied by source and participant and was provided uncurated.

Sequenced sample: peripheral blood. The receptor chain draws on TRBV3-1 (or the pseudogene TRBV3-2) and TRBJ1-1; 9 middle bases align to TRBD1. The TCR originated in a young man with COVID-19, enrolled during active disease. The sequence in DNA is TGTGCCAGCAGCCAAGACGTCATACAGGGGGCGAGCACTGAAGCTTTCTTT. The translation is CASSQDVIQGASTEAFF.